One and the same sample provided the 23 T cell receptor beta chains below, sequenced in a study of spatial heterogeneity in lung cancer. TCRdb processed the 5' RACE reads anew with MiXCR; each CDR3 protein has one entry. Of about 94,000 distinct CDR3 sequences listed, roughly 19% were seen once; the top ten hold 20% to 25%. Sample time point: blood at routine non-recurrence follow-up after resection. The sequencing used PBMCs, collected at follow-up. These receptor sequences come from a male donor with early-stage non-small cell lung cancer.

This clonotype was counted once. A read error may be the cause here, since a much bigger clone is one base away. J is TRBJ2-5 and V is TRBV29-1; D gene uncertain. Trimming shortened V by 4 bases and J by 7 bases, and 19 bases separated the two germline ends. Per the germline V gene, CDR1 is SQVTM and CDR2 is ANQGSEA. The CDR3 consists of 14 residues. The CDR3, as DNA: TGCAGCGTTGTGGGCAGACTCGTTCGGGTGACCCAGTACTTC. Translated: CSVVGRLVRVTQYF.

V usage is TRBV29-1 and J usage is TRBJ1-5; TRBD1 aligns across 8 bases. The CDR3 length is 12 residues. With 6 bases clipped from V and 5 bases from J, the junction kept 3 bases outside the gene matches. Germline lookup yields CDR1 SQVTM and CDR2 ANQGSEA. In nucleotides, the CDR3 is TGCAGCGTCGCGACAGGGGATCAGCCCCAGCATTTT. Residues: CSVATGDQPQHF.

This clonotype was detected a few times. The chain joins TRBV11-2 to TRBJ2-5, with D possibly TRBD1 on 6 matching bases. Per germline, CDR1 SGHAT and CDR2 FQNNGV. The CDR3 runs 14 residues. V dropped 5 bases and J dropped 5 bases, with 15 bases sitting between them. CDR3 sequence reads: CASSPIQGGETQYF. The CDR3 DNA reads as TGTGCCAGCAGCCCGATACAGGGTGGTGAGACCCAGTACTTC.

V and J are TRBV6-2 or TRBV6-3 and TRBJ1-6, with D unclear. The CDR3 length is 17 residues. Germline V gives CDR1 MNHEY, CDR2 SVGEGT. Deletions cut 4 bases from V and 4 bases from J, with 17 bases between. CDR3 protein: CASSSRSTRRYNSPLHF. The CDR3 bases are TGTGCCAGCAGTTCCCGTTCTACCAGAAGATATAATTCACCCCTCCACTTT.

The chain carries TRBV4-3 and TRBJ2-2; D is ambiguous. V was cut by 4 bases and J by 5 bases, with 8 bases left in between. CDR3 length equals 13 residues. Germline loops: CDR1 LGHNA, CDR2 YSLEER. CDR3 sequence: CASSLHKTGELFF. The CDR3 bases are TGCGCCAGCAGCCTCCATAAGACCGGGGAGCTGTTTTTT.

DNA for the CDR3: TGTGCCAGCAGCCCTTTATACTACGAGCAGTACTTC. It encodes CASSPLYYEQYF. This sequence joins TRBV9 and TRBJ2-7, with D unclear. Per the germline V gene, CDR1 is SGDLS and CDR2 is YYNGEE. Trimming took 4 bases from V and 3 from J, leaving 8 bases between them. This CDR3 region has 12 residues.

This clonotype was detected only a few times. This sequence joins TRBV2 and TRBJ1-1, with 7 positions matching TRBD1. The length of the CDR3 is 14 residues. Trimming removed 8 bases from V and 4 bases from J; junction bases left unmatched: 10. Germline CDR1 and CDR2: SNHLY and FYNNEI. The CDR3 sequence: CASDRSRGGTEAFF. The CDR3, as DNA: TGTGCCAGCGATAGAAGCAGGGGGGGCACTGAAGCTTTCTTT.

This clonotype was picked up a small number of times. One junction end disagrees with the germline gene, perhaps due to a read error. V usage is TRBV24-1 and J usage is TRBJ2-1; D gene ambiguous. The CDR3 length is 12 residues. Germline loops: CDR1 KGHDR, CDR2 SFDVKD. CDR3 residues: CASSQPGREQFF. The CDR3 DNA reads as TGTGCCTCCAGCCAGCCGGGCAGAGAGCAGTTCTTC.

The rearrangement joins TRBV27 to TRBJ1-5; TRBD1 matches 10 bases. This CDR3 is built from 20 residues. Germline lookup yields CDR1 MNHEY and CDR2 SMNVEV (reference sequence). The junction had 21 bases not matched to a gene; V was cut back by 5 bases and J by 5 bases. The DNA of the CDR3 is TGTGCCAGCAGTCTAAACGGCGGAATGGGACAGGGGTTTGTTCATCAGCCCCAGCATTTT. It encodes CASSLNGGMGQGFVHQPQHF.

CDR3 bases: TGTGCCATCAGTCGGGGACAGGACACCACAGATACGCAGTATTTT. Residues: CAISRGQDTTDTQYF. This chain joins TRBV10-3 and TRBJ2-3; 8 bases are a match to TRBD1. The V and J ends lost 5 bases and 2 bases, in that order; junction bases with no gene match: 6. Germline V gene data show CDR1 as ENHRY and CDR2 as SYGVKD. The CDR3 extends over 15 amino acids.

V is TRBV5-1 and J is TRBJ2-2, with a tentative D call TRBD1 (5 bases). V was pared by 0 bases and J by 1 base, with 13 bases between. The CDR3 covers 17 residues. Per germline, CDR1 SGHRS and CDR2 YFSETQ. This chain's CDR3 is CASSLVAGAKNTGELFF. The CDR3 DNA reads as TGCGCCAGCAGCTTGGTGGCTGGGGCCAAGAACACCGGGGAGCTGTTTTTT.

The chain joins TRBV19 to TRBJ2-3; no reliable D call. Germline CDR1 is LNHDA and CDR2 is SQIVND (reference sequence). Trimming shortened V by 8 bases and J by 6 bases, and 15 bases separated the two germline ends. This CDR3 is built from 13 residues. CDR3 bases: TGTGCCAGTTGTAAGGACGGGTGGGATACGCAGTATTTT. Its translation is CASCKDGWDTQYF. Combining the CDR3 with reference TRBV19 and TRBJ2-3 gives the whole variable domain DGGITQSPKYLFRKEGQNVTLSCEQNLNHDAMYWYRQDPGQGLRLIYYSQIVNDFQKGDIAEGYSVSREKKESFPLTVTSAQKNPTAFYLCASCKDGWDTQYFGPGTRLTVL.

DNA of the CDR3: TGTGCCAGCAGGGGGGCCTCAGGCACAGATACGCAGTATTTT. Translating gives CASRGASGTDTQYF. V gene TRBV3-1 combines with J gene TRBJ2-3, with a tentative D call TRBD1 (6 bases). The CDR3 has 14 residues. CDR1 is LGHDT and CDR2 is YNNKEL in the germline V gene (reference sequence). Trimming removed 6 bases from V and 1 base from J, with 11 bases in between.

This clonotype has only one observation. V gene TRBV7-9 combines with J gene TRBJ1-1; 7 nucleotides agree with TRBD1. Germline assignment: CDR1 SEHNR and CDR2 FQNEAQ (reference sequence). The V gene end was trimmed by 5 bases and the J gene end by 0 bases; junction bases not matched to a gene: 6. This CDR3 region has 15 residues. The CDR3 nucleotides are TGTGCCAGCAGCGGAAGGGACAGCATGAACACTGAAGCTTTCTTT. Translation gives CASSGRDSMNTEAFF.

The rearrangement uses TRBV7-9 and TRBJ2-1, with D possibly being TRBD2 (6 bases). V was cut by 1 base and J by 3 bases, with 10 bases left in between. This CDR3 has 15 residues. Germline CDR1 and CDR2: SEHNR and FQNEAQ (reference sequence). The DNA of the CDR3 is TGTGCCAGCAGCTTAGGGGGTAGCGGCTACAATGAGCAGTTCTTC. This translates into CASSLGGSGYNEQFF.

This clonotype appeared many times. The rearrangement links TRBV18 to TRBJ1-2; D might be TRBD1 (6 bases). The CDR3 spans 14 residues. V shed 9 bases and J shed 4 bases, with 18 bases lying between them. Germline V gives CDR1 KGHSH, CDR2 LQKENI. CDR3 nucleotides: TGTGCCAGTTACGGACAGTCGGACGTCTATGGCTACACCTTC. Translated, it gives CASYGQSDVYGYTF.

This clonotype was seen more than once but under ten times. This rearrangement joins TRBV12-3 or TRBV12-4 to TRBJ1-4; D unresolved. The germline V and J ends were trimmed by 3 bases and 1 base, with 6 bases remaining between them. The CDR3 is made up of 14 amino acids. CDR3 DNA sequence: TGTGCCAGCAGTTTTAGTATAACTAATGAAAAACTGTTTTTT. This gives the protein CASSFSITNEKLFF.

This clonotype was seen repeatedly, ten times or more. The chain carries TRBV10-2 and TRBJ2-1; D ambiguous. CDR3 length equals 12 residues. Germline CDR1 is WSHSY and CDR2 is SAAADI. The germline V and J ends were trimmed by 2 bases and 10 bases, with 9 bases remaining between them. The CDR3 loop is CASSEAIKEQFF. CDR3 coding DNA: TGCGCCAGCAGTGAGGCGATTAAAGAGCAGTTCTTC.

The gene calls are TRBV7-9 and TRBJ1-2, with no clear D. The CDR3 length is 12 residues. Between the trimmed V and J ends, which lost 1 base and 5 bases, there was a span of 5 bases. Germline V gives CDR1 SEHNR, CDR2 FQNEAQ (reference sequence). The CDR3: CASSLEAYGYTF. CDR3 nucleotides: TGTGCCAGCAGCTTAGAGGCGTATGGCTACACCTTC.

This clonotype came up a few times. This chain uses TRBV6-6 with TRBJ2-7, with D possibly being TRBD1 (6 bases). V was shortened by 6 bases and J by 6 bases, with 9 bases between the two germline ends. This CDR3 comprises 11 residues. Looked up from germline, CDR1 is MNHNY and CDR2 is SVGAGI (reference sequence). CDR3: CASSTGSEQYF. The DNA for the CDR3 is TGTGCCAGCAGCACAGGGTCCGAGCAGTACTTC.

This clonotype was recorded at least ten times. The germline gene is not matched at one end of the junction; a read error may be the cause. V is TRBV28 and J is TRBJ1-6; TRBD1 matches 8 bases. CDR1 MDHEN and CDR2 SYDVKM come from the germline V gene. The CDR3 is 11 amino acids. CDR3 bases: TGTGCCAGCAGTCTCGGACAGGGAACCTACTTT. Translating it yields CASSLGQGTYF.

This clonotype was found many times. The chain has TRBV7-2 and TRBJ1-6; 9 positions agree with TRBD1. Germline-derived CDR1 and CDR2 are SGHTA and FQGNSA. V lost 6 bases, J lost 7 bases, and 4 bases stayed unmatched. The CDR3 sequence is 14 residues long. CDR3 sequence: CASRPGTGNSPLHF. The CDR3 bases are TGTGCCAGCAGGCCCGGGACAGGGAATTCACCCCTCCACTTT.

This clonotype was recorded once. This CDR3 fails to terminate in the conserved phenylalanine or tryptophan, so it likely reflects a read error. The chain has TRBV5-4 and TRBJ1-1, with 9 bases fitting TRBD1. The germline V gene encodes CDR1 SGHNT and CDR2 YYREEE (reference sequence). Germline trimming cut 1 base from V and 4 bases from J; bases unmatched to any gene: 11. This CDR3 region has 17 residues. This CDR3 reads CASSLKGSGTGITEAFL. In DNA form, the CDR3 reads TGTGCCAGCAGCTTGAAAGGGTCTGGGACAGGGATCACTGAAGCTTTCTTA.